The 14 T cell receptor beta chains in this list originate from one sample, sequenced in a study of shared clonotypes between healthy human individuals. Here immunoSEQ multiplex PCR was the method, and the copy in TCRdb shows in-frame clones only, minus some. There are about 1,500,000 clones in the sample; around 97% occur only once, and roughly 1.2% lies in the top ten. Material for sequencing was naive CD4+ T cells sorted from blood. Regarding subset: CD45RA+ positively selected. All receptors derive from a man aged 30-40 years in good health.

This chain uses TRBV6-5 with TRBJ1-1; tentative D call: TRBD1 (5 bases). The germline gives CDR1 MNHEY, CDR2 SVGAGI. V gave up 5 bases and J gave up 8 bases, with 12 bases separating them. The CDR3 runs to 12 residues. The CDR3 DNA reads TGTGCCAGCAGTGGGAGATGGGGCGAAGCTTTCTTT. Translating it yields CASSGRWGEAFF.

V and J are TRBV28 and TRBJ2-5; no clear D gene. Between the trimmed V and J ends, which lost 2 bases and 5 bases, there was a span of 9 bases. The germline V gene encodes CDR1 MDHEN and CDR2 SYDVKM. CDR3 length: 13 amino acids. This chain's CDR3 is CASSLGPRETQYF. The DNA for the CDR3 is TGTGCCAGCAGTTTAGGGCCGCGGGAGACCCAGTACTTC.

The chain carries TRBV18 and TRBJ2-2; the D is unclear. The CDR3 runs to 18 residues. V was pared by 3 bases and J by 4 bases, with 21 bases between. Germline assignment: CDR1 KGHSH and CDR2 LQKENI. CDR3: CASSPPLPLGNVTGELFF. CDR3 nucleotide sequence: TGTGCCAGCTCACCCCCCTTGCCGCTAGGAAATGTCACCGGGGAGCTGTTTTTT.

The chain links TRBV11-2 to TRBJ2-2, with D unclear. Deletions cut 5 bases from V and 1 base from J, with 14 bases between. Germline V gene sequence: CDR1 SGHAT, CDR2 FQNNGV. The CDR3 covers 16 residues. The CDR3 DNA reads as TGTGCCAGCAGCCTTTCCGGGCCCCAGAACACCGGGGAGCTGTTTTTT. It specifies CASSLSGPQNTGELFF.

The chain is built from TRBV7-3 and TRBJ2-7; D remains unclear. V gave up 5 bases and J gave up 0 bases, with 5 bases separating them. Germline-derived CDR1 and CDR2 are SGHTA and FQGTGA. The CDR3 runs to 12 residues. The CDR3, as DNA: TGTGCCAGCAGCCCCGCCTCCTACGAGCAGTACTTC. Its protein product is CASSPASYEQYF.

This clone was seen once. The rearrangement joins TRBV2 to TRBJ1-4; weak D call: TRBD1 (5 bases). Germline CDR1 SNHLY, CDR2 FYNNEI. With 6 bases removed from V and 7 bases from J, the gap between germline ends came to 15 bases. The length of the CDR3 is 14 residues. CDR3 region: CASRASRAGEKLFF. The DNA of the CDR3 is TGTGCCAGCAGGGCAAGCAGGGCGGGTGAAAAACTGTTTTTT. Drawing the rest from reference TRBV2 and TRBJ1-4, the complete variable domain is EPEVTQTPSHQVTQMGQEVILRCVPISNHLYFYWYRQILGQKVEFLVSFYNNEISEKSEIFDDQFSVERPDGSNFTLKIRSTKLEDSAMYFCASRASRAGEKLFFGSGTQLSVL.

The CDR3: CASSLYRGMSIQPQHF. CDR3 sequence (DNA): TGTGCCAGCAGCTTGTACAGGGGTATGAGCATCCAGCCCCAGCATTTT. The V and J genes are TRBV5-6 and TRBJ1-5; 7 positions agree with TRBD1. This CDR3 has 16 residues. V trimming: 1 base; J trimming: 7 bases; junction bases outside the gene matches: 11. Germline assignment: CDR1 SGHDT and CDR2 YYEEEE.

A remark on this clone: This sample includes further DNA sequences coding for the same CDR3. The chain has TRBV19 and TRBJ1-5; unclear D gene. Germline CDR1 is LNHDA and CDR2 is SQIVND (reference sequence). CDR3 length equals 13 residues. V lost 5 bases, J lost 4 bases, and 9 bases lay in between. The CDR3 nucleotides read TGTGCCAGTAGTGAGGGCAGGAATCAGCCCCAGCATTTT. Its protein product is CASSEGRNQPQHF.

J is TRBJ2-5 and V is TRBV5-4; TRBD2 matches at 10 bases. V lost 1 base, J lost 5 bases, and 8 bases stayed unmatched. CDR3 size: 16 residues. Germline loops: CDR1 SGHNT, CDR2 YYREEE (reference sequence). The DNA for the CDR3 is TGTGCCAGCAGCTTGAGAGCGGGAGGGCCCCATGAGACCCAGTACTTC. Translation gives CASSLRAGGPHETQYF.

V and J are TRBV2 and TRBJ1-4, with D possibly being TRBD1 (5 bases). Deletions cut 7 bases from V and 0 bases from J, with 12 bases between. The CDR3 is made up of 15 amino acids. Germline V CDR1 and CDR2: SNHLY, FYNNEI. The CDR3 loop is CASTLDRPTNEKLFF. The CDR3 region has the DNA TGTGCCAGCACTCTTGACAGACCAACTAATGAAAAACTGTTTTTT.

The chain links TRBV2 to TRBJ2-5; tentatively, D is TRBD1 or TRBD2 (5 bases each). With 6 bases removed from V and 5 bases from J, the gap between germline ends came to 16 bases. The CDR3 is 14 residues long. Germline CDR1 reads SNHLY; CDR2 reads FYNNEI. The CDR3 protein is CASRGPGPGETQYF. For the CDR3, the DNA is TGTGCCAGCAGGGGACCGGGACCCGGGGAGACCCAGTACTTC. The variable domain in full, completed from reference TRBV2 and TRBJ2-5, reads EPEVTQTPSHQVTQMGQEVILRCVPISNHLYFYWYRQILGQKVEFLVSFYNNEISEKSEIFDDQFSVERPDGSNFTLKIRSTKLEDSAMYFCASRGPGPGETQYFGPGTRLLVL.

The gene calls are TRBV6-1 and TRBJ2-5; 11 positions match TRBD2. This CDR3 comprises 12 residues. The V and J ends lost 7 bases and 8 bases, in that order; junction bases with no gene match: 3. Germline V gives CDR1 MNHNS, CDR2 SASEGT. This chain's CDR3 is CASTLAGETQYF. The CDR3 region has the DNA TGTGCCAGCACACTAGCGGGGGAAACCCAGTACTTC.

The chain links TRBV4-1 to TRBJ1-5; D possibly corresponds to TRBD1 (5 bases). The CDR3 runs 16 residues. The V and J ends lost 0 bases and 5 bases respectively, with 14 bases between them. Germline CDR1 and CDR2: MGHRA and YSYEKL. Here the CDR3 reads CASSQDPPDSYQPQHF. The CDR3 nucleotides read TGCGCCAGCAGCCAAGACCCCCCAGACAGTTATCAGCCCCAGCATTTT.

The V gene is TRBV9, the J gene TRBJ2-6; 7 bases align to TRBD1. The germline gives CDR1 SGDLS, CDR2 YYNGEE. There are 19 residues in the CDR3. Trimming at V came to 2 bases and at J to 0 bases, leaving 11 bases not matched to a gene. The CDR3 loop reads CASSVQPGTVGSGANVLTF. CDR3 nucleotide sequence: TGTGCCAGCAGCGTCCAACCCGGGACAGTGGGCTCTGGGGCCAACGTCCTGACTTTC.